These 30 T cell receptor beta chains originate from one sample sequenced in a study of cytomegalovirus exposure and HLA in healthy donors. In the PCR, 60 Vbeta and 13 Jbeta primers were used. Libraries were prepared by immunoSEQ multiplex PCR; TCRdb keeps only in-frame clonotypes and omits some of them. Here the sample spans approximately 90,000 clones, over 75% being singletons. The sample was PBMCs. Receptors were obtained from a man aged 35-49 years in good health and CMV-seronegative.

The chain carries TRBV29-1 and TRBJ2-1; 10 nucleotides agree with TRBD1. Germline CDR1 reads SQVTM; CDR2 reads ANQGSEA. This CDR3 has 15 residues. The junction had 3 bases not matched to a gene; V was cut back by 0 bases and J by 4 bases. Written as DNA, the CDR3 is TGCAGCGTTGAAGACCCGGGACAGGGGTACAATGAGCAGTTCTTC. Protein product: CSVEDPGQGYNEQFF.

The J gene is TRBJ1-2, the V gene TRBV5-1; D remains ambiguous. V was pared by 3 bases and J by 3 bases, with 9 bases between. Germline V gene data show CDR1 as SGHRS and CDR2 as YFSETQ. The CDR3 is 13 residues long. The CDR3 nucleotides read TGCGCCAGCAGCTCGGAGGGCGACTATGGCTACACCTTC. Protein sequence: CASSSEGDYGYTF.

The V gene is TRBV19, the J gene TRBJ1-3, with 7 positions matching TRBD1. The trim removed 2 bases at V and 0 bases at J, leaving 7 bases unmatched. The CDR3 has 17 residues. CDR1 is LNHDA, CDR2 SQIVND, per germline (reference sequence). CDR3 DNA: TGTGCCAGTAGTATAAGATTTGGACAGGACTCTGGAAACACCATATATTTT. Amino acids: CASSIRFGQDSGNTIYF.

There are a few counts of this clone. The chain links TRBV10-3 to TRBJ1-1; weak D call: TRBD1 (6 bases). The germline gives CDR1 ENHRY, CDR2 SYGVKD. The CDR3 consists of 14 residues. V was pared by 3 bases and J by 4 bases, with 12 bases between. CDR3: CAISDQGPRTEAFF. The CDR3 coding sequence is TGTGCCATCAGTGACCAGGGGCCCCGCACTGAAGCTTTCTTT.

This clone has a handful of counts. The J gene is TRBJ1-1, the V gene TRBV19, with D tentatively TRBD1 (6 bases). Trimming took 0 bases from V and 1 from J, leaving 9 bases between them. Germline assignment: CDR1 LNHDA and CDR2 SQIVND (reference sequence). The CDR3 contains 15 residues. CDR3 DNA sequence: TGTGCCAGTAGTATAGATCGGGGGGCGAACACTGAAGCTTTCTTT. Translated: CASSIDRGANTEAFF.

The chain is built from TRBV19 and TRBJ1-5, with 9 positions matching TRBD1. The CDR3 is made up of 14 amino acids. CDR1 and CDR2 (germline): LNHDA, SQIVND (reference sequence). The V segment lost 7 bases and the J segment 4 bases; nucleotides outside the gene matches: 5. The CDR3 DNA is TGTGCCAGTACCCCCGGGACAGGGAATCAGCCCCAGCATTTT. This codes for CASTPGTGNQPQHF.

The chain employs TRBV4-2 and TRBJ2-1, with 13 bases identical to TRBD2. Germline V lookup: CDR1 LGHNA, CDR2 YNFKEQ. The CDR3 length is 18 residues. Germline trimming cut 5 bases from V and 2 bases from J; bases unmatched to any gene: 9. The CDR3 DNA reads TGTGCCAGCAGCTCGACTAGCGGGGGGCTCCCCACCTACAATGAGCAGTTCTTC. Encoded protein: CASSSTSGGLPTYNEQFF.

This clone was counted once. CDR3 nucleotide sequence: TGTGCCAGCAGCCCCGGGACAGGGGACAATGAGCAGTTCTTC. Translated, it gives CASSPGTGDNEQFF. The rearrangement joins TRBV9 to TRBJ2-1; 10 nucleotides agree with TRBD1. V shed 4 bases, J shed 5 bases, and the junction held 3 bases outside the gene matches. This CDR3 is 14 amino acids long. Germline lookup yields CDR1 SGDLS and CDR2 YYNGEE.

A word on this clone: Within the sample, other DNA sequences also encode this same CDR3. CDR3 region: CASSPRTGDGTEAFF. For the CDR3, the DNA is TGTGCCAGCTCACCACGGACAGGGGACGGTACCGAAGCTTTCTTT. This sequence joins TRBV18 and TRBJ1-1; 9 bases map to TRBD1. The trim removed 1 base at V and 8 bases at J, leaving 8 bases unmatched. Germline CDR1 KGHSH, CDR2 LQKENI. The CDR3 covers 15 residues.

This clone was detected only a few times. The rearrangement links TRBV11-3 to TRBJ1-1, with D possibly being TRBD1 (6 bases). Trimming removed 9 bases at V and 2 bases at J, with 16 bases between. Germline CDR1 is SGHNT and CDR2 is YENEEA. The CDR3 is 14 residues long. The CDR3 sequence is CASQERTVNTEAFF. CDR3 in DNA: TGTGCCAGTCAGGAGCGGACAGTAAACACTGAAGCTTTCTTT.

The rearrangement joins TRBV7-9 to TRBJ1-5; TRBD1 aligns across 9 bases. CDR1 and CDR2 from the germline V gene are SEHNR and FQNEAQ (reference sequence). The CDR3 has 19 amino acids. V lost 3 bases to trimming and J lost 2 bases; unmatched junction nucleotides: 14. DNA for the CDR3: TGTGCCAGCAGCTTTTCATCCCCGGGACAGGGAAGGGGCAATCAGCCCCAGCATTTT. Protein product: CASSFSSPGQGRGNQPQHF.

This chain connects TRBV5-1 to TRBJ2-1, with a tentative D call TRBD2 (6 bases). Between the trimmed V and J ends, which lost 0 bases and 3 bases, there was a span of 10 bases. The length of the CDR3 is 15 residues. CDR1 SGHRS and CDR2 YFSETQ come from the germline V gene. The CDR3 DNA reads TGCGCCAGCAGCTTGGTTGGTAGCGGCTACAATGAGCAGTTCTTC. It is translated as CASSLVGSGYNEQFF.

This clone was counted a few times. V usage is TRBV19 and J usage is TRBJ1-5; D is uncertain. V gave up 6 bases and J gave up 3 bases, with 12 bases separating them. This CDR3 has 14 amino acids. Germline-derived CDR1 and CDR2 are LNHDA and SQIVND (reference sequence). Here the CDR3 reads CASSPRQNNQPQHF. In DNA, the CDR3 is TGTGCCAGTAGCCCTAGGCAGAACAATCAGCCCCAGCATTTT.

The sample holds a few counts of this clone. V usage is TRBV11-2 and J usage is TRBJ2-7; TRBD1 matches 8 bases. CDR1 SGHAT and CDR2 FQNNGV come from the germline V gene. The junction had 8 bases not matched to a gene; V was cut back by 5 bases and J by 2 bases. This CDR3 has 15 amino acids. CDR3 bases: TGTGCCAGCAGCGTTTATGGACAGGGTGCCTACGAGCAGTACTTC. Translation: CASSVYGQGAYEQYF.

The rearrangement uses TRBV7-9 and TRBJ2-7; 7 bases line up with TRBD1. Per germline, CDR1 SEHNR and CDR2 FQNEAQ (reference sequence). This CDR3 is 15 amino acids long. After removal of 5 bases from V and 3 bases from J, the junction contained 10 bases not matched to a gene. The CDR3 here is CASSIPRDRDYEQYF. In nucleotides, the CDR3 is TGTGCCAGCAGCATCCCCCGGGACAGAGACTACGAGCAGTACTTC.

CDR3 in DNA: TGTGCCAGCAGTTTGGACAGCTCCTACGAGCAGTACTTC. This sequence encodes CASSLDSSYEQYF. V usage is TRBV27 and J usage is TRBJ2-7; D possibly corresponds to TRBD1 (6 bases). The CDR3 loop spans 13 amino acids. The germline V and J ends were trimmed by 3 bases and 0 bases, with 6 bases remaining between them. Germline assignment: CDR1 MNHEY and CDR2 SMNVEV (reference sequence).

The V gene is TRBV10-1, the J gene TRBJ1-5, with D maybe TRBD1 (5 bases). Trimming removed 10 bases from V and 4 bases from J, with 14 bases in between. Germline assignment: CDR1 WNHNN and CDR2 SYGVQD (reference sequence). This CDR3 region has 13 residues. The CDR3 reads CATSQGVNQPQHF. The CDR3 DNA follows: TGCGCCACCTCCCAGGGTGTGAATCAGCCCCAGCATTTT.

The chain is built from TRBV10-3 and TRBJ1-6; D perhaps matches TRBD1 (6 bases). CDR3 length: 12 amino acids. V gave up 10 bases and J gave up 10 bases, with 14 bases separating them. CDR1 and CDR2 from the germline V gene are ENHRY and SYGVKD. CDR3 residues: CATRGRESPLHF. The CDR3 DNA reads as TGTGCCACCAGGGGCAGGGAATCACCCCTCCACTTT.

The V call is TRBV5-1, the J call TRBJ1-1; weak D call: TRBD1 (5 bases). V was pared by 7 bases and J by 8 bases, with 12 bases between. The germline gives CDR1 SGHRS, CDR2 YFSETQ. The CDR3 extends over 11 amino acids. The CDR3 sequence: CASSNGGEAFF. As DNA, the CDR3 is TGCGCCAGCTCTAACGGGGGGGAAGCTTTCTTT. Full variable domain (missing parts from reference TRBV5-1 and TRBJ1-1): KAGVTQTPRYLIKTRGQQVTLSCSPISGHRSVSWYQQTPGQGLQFLFEYFSETQRNKGNFPGRFSGRQFSNSRSEMNVSTLELGDSALYLCASSNGGEAFFGQGTRLTVV.

This chain connects TRBV2 to TRBJ2-7, with 12 positions matching TRBD1. Germline assignment: CDR1 SNHLY and CDR2 FYNNEI. V dropped 8 bases and J dropped 3; count of bases not matched to a gene: 20. The CDR3 covers 19 residues. The CDR3 sequence is CASLLDVPGQGARVYEQYF. CDR3 in DNA: TGTGCCAGCCTTTTGGACGTCCCGGGACAGGGGGCGAGAGTCTACGAGCAGTACTTC.

The CDR3 protein is CASSESQGARDEAFF. The CDR3, as DNA: TGCGCCAGCAGCGAGAGCCAGGGGGCGCGAGATGAAGCTTTCTTT. This rearrangement joins TRBV5-1 to TRBJ1-1, with 8 bases aligning to TRBD1. Germline assignment: CDR1 SGHRS and CDR2 YFSETQ. This CDR3 spans 15 amino acids. The J segment lost 7 bases and the V segment lost 4 bases, leaving 12 bases of the junction unmatched.

The chain recombines TRBV6-1 with TRBJ1-3; D is possibly TRBD1 (6 bases). V lost 4 bases to trimming and J lost 9 bases, with 16 bases between them. The CDR3 runs 14 residues. Germline CDR1 reads MNHNS; CDR2 reads SASEGT. CDR3 nucleotides: TGTGCCAGCAGTGTAGGGGGGGGCGAGGGCACCATATATTTT. Amino acid sequence: CASSVGGGEGTIYF.

J is TRBJ2-7 and V is TRBV29-1; maybe TRBD1 (6 bases). This CDR3 is built from 12 residues. V lost 4 bases and J lost 2, with 9 bases in between. CDR1 and CDR2 (germline): SQVTM, ANQGSEA. The CDR3 here is CSVGHRAYEQYF. The CDR3 DNA sequence: TGCAGCGTTGGTCACAGGGCCTACGAGCAGTACTTC.

This chain joins TRBV10-3 and TRBJ2-1; 7 bases map to TRBD2. V was pared by 4 bases and J by 1 base, with 4 bases of the junction left unmatched. The germline gives CDR1 ENHRY, CDR2 SYGVKD. This CDR3 is built from 15 residues. This CDR3 is CAISAQAGSYNEQFF. CDR3 nucleotide sequence: TGTGCCATCAGTGCCCAAGCGGGATCCTACAATGAGCAGTTCTTC.

This clone has only one observation. The chain links TRBV7-9 to TRBJ2-6; TRBD1 agrees at 8 bases. V dropped 6 bases and J dropped 1; count of bases not matched to a gene: 8. The CDR3 covers 17 residues. Germline V gene lookup returns CDR1 SEHNR and CDR2 FQNEAQ (reference sequence). CDR3 sequence: CASRRGQGSSGANVLTF. CDR3 nucleotide sequence: TGTGCCAGCAGACGAGGACAGGGCTCATCTGGGGCCAACGTCCTGACTTTC. Combining the CDR3 with reference TRBV7-9 and TRBJ2-6 gives the whole variable domain DTGVSQNPRHKITKRGQNVTFRCDPISEHNRLYWYRQTLGQGPEFLTYFQNEAQLEKSRLLSDRFSAERPKGSFSTLEIQRTEQGDSAMYLCASRRGQGSSGANVLTFGAGSRLTVL.

The chain uses TRBV7-2 and TRBJ1-1; D uncertain. Germline V lookup: CDR1 SGHTA, CDR2 FQGNSA. This CDR3 is built from 15 residues. Trimming shortened V by 1 base and J by 2 bases, and 11 bases separated the two germline ends. CDR3 protein: CASSLGPEGNTEAFF. CDR3 nucleotides: TGTGCCAGCAGCTTAGGTCCTGAGGGCAACACTGAAGCTTTCTTT.

V usage is TRBV19 and J usage is TRBJ2-7, with 8 bases lining up with TRBD2. V gave up 5 bases and J gave up 5 bases; unmatched junction bases: 8. The CDR3 has 14 amino acids. Germline loops: CDR1 LNHDA, CDR2 SQIVND (reference sequence). CDR3 sequence: CASSEVAGWNEQYF. Written as DNA, the CDR3 is TGTGCCAGTAGTGAAGTAGCGGGATGGAACGAGCAGTACTTC.

The rearrangement uses TRBV5-1 and TRBJ2-3; no definite D call. Trimming removed 2 bases at V and 3 bases at J, with 7 bases between. CDR3 length equals 13 residues. Germline CDR1 is SGHRS and CDR2 is YFSETQ. CDR3 coding DNA: TGCGCCAGCAGCTTCGGGTCTACAGATACGCAGTATTTT. It codes for CASSFGSTDTQYF.

V gene TRBV9 combines with J gene TRBJ2-1, with 9 bases that match TRBD1. This CDR3 has 15 amino acids. The junction had 5 bases not matched to a gene; V was cut back by 0 bases and J by 7 bases. Germline CDR1 reads SGDLS; CDR2 reads YYNGEE. CDR3 DNA sequence: TGTGCCAGCAGCGTAGAAGGACAGGGGAGTAATGAGCAGTTCTTC. This sequence encodes CASSVEGQGSNEQFF.

The rearrangement links TRBV6-1 to TRBJ1-3, with 7 bases that match TRBD1. The CDR3 contains 16 residues. The germline CDR1 and CDR2 sequences are MNHNS and SASEGT. After removal of 2 bases from V and 3 bases from J, the junction contained 7 bases not matched to a gene. The chain's CDR3 is CASSESTRGSGNTIYF. Written as DNA, the CDR3 is TGTGCCAGCAGTGAATCCACCAGGGGGAGTGGAAACACCATATATTTT.